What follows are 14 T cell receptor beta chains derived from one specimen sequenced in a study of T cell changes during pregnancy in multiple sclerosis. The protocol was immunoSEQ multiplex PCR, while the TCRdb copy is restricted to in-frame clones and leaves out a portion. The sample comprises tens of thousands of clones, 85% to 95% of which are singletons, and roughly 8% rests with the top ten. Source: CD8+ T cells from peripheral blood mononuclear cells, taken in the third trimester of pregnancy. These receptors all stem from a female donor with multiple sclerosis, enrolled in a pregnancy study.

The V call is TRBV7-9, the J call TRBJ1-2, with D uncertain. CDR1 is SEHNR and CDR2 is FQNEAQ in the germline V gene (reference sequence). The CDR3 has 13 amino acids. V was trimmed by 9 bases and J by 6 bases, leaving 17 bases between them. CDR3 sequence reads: CASRQEEAHGYTF. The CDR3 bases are TGTGCCAGTCGACAAGAAGAAGCCCATGGCTACACCTTC. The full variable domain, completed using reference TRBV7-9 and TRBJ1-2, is DTGVSQNPRHKITKRGQNVTFRCDPISEHNRLYWYRQTLGQGPEFLTYFQNEAQLEKSRLLSDRFSAERPKGSFSTLEIQRTEQGDSAMYLCASRQEEAHGYTFGSGTRLTVV.

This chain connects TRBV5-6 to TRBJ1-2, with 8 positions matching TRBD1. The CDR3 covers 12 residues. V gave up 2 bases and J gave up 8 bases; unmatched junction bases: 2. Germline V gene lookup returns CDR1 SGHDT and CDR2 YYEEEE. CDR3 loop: CASSFQGAGYTF. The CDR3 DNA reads TGTGCCAGCAGCTTCCAGGGGGCAGGCTACACCTTC.

In nucleotides, the CDR3 is TGTGCCAGCCTGGGGGGCTATGGCTACACCTTC. Its protein is CASLGGYGYTF. The chain carries TRBV6-1 and TRBJ1-2; perhaps TRBD1 as D (5 bases). The V gene's germline CDR1 is MNHNS and CDR2 SASEGT. The CDR3 contains 11 residues. V shed 8 bases and J shed 4 bases, with 8 bases lying between them.

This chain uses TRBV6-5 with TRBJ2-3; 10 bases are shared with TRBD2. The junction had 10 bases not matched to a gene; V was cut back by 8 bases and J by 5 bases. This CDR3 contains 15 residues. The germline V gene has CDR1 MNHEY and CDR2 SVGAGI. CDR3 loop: CASSPSGGNLDTQYF. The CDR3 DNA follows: TGTGCCAGCTCCCCTAGCGGGGGAAATCTAGATACGCAGTATTTT.

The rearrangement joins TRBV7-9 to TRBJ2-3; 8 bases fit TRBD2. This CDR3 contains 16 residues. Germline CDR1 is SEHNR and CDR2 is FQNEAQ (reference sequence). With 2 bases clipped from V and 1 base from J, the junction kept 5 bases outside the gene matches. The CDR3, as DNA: TGTGCCAGCAGCTTATTTGTTAGCGGGGGCACAGATACGCAGTATTTT. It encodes CASSLFVSGGTDTQYF.

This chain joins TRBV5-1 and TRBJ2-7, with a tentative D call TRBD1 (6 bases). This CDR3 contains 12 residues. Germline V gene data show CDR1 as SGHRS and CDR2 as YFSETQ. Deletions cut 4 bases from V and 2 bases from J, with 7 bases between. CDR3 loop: CASSAGAYEQYF. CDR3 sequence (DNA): TGCGCCAGCAGCGCAGGGGCCTACGAGCAGTACTTC.

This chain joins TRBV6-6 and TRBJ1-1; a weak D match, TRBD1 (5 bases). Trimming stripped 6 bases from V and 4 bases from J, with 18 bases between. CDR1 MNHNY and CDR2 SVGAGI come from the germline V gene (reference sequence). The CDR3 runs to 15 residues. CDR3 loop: CASSRNPDTSTEAFF. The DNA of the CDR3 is TGTGCCAGCAGCCGAAACCCGGACACAAGCACTGAAGCTTTCTTT.

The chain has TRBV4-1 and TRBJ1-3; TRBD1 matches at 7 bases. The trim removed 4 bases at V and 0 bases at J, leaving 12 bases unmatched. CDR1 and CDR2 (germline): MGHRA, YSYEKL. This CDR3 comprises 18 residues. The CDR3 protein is CASSPMASQGSSGNTIYF. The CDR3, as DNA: TGCGCCAGCAGCCCGATGGCTTCACAGGGGAGCTCTGGAAACACCATATATTTT.

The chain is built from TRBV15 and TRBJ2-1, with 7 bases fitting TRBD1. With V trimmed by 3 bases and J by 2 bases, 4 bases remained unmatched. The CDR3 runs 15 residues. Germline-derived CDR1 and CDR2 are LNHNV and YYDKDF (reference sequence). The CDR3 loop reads CATSSDRDTYNEQFF. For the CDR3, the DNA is TGTGCCACCAGCAGCGACAGGGATACCTACAATGAGCAGTTCTTC.

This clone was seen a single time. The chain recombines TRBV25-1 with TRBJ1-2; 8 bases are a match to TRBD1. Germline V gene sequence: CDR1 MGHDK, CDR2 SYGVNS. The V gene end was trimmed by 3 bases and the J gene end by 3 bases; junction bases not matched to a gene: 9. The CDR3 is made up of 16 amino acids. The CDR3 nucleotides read TGTGCCAGCAGTGATGTTGATGGACAGGGCTACTATGGCTACACCTTC. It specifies CASSDVDGQGYYGYTF.

CDR3 sequence (DNA): TGCGCCAGCAGCGTATCGGGGTGGTCCCGGGAGACCCAGTACTTC. This sequence encodes CASSVSGWSRETQYF. The V and J genes are TRBV5-1 and TRBJ2-5, with D perhaps matching TRBD2 (5 bases). Trimming cost V 4 bases and J 5 bases, with 18 bases left between them. Germline values: CDR1 SGHRS, CDR2 YFSETQ. The CDR3 length is 15 residues.

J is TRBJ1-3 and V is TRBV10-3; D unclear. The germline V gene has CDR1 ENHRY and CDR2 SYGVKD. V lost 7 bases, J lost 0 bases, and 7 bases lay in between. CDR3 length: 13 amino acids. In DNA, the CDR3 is TGTGCCATCAACTCGGGCTCTGGAAACACCATATATTTT. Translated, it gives CAINSGSGNTIYF.

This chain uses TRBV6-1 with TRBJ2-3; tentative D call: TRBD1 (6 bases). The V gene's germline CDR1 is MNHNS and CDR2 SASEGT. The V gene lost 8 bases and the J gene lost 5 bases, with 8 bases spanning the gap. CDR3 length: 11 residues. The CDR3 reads CASPRGDTQYF. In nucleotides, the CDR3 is TGTGCCAGCCCCAGGGGAGATACGCAGTATTTT.

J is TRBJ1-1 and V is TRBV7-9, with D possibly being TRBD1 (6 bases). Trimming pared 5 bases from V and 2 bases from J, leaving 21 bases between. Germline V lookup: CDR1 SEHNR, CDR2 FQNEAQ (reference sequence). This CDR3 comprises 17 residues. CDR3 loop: CASSPLTGELSNTEAFF. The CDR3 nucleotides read TGTGCCAGCAGCCCGTTGACAGGCGAGTTAAGTAACACTGAAGCTTTCTTT.